This T cell receptor (beta chain) was sequenced during a study of T cell repertoires and Cas9 in healthy adults. Study-wide background: CD4 and CD8 compartments: SpCas9-reactive T cells profiled for potency, cytotoxicity, lineage.

Findings and caveats of the study: SpCas9-reactive regulatory T cells reportedly mitigated SpCas9-reactive effector T cells in vitro.

A word on this clone: Its antigen remains unidentified.

Profiling relied on immunoSEQ multiplex PCR, and the TCRdb table lists in-frame clones only, not all of them. The sample shows 20,000 to 25,000 clones, 85% to 95% of them seen only once. CDR3 length: 13 residues. The V end lost 5 bases, the J end lost 7 bases, and 12 bases lay between the germline ends. CDR1 SGHTA and CDR2 FQGNSA come from the germline V gene. This chain joins TRBV7-2 and TRBJ2-1, with D uncertain. The TCR originated in a human donor in good health. The sample taken for sequencing was CD4+ effector T cells (CD127+, CD25-, CD137-, CD154-) from PBMCs; culture status not recorded. CDR3 sequence reads: CASSVGDGNEQFF. Written as DNA, the CDR3 is TGTGCCAGCAGCGTCGGCGATGGGAATGAGCAGTTCTTC.